Listed below are T cell receptor beta chains from one sample, sequenced in a study of type 1 regulatory T cells. TCRdb reprocessed the reads via MiXCR and lists one record per CDR3 protein. The sample lists about 59,000 distinct CDR3 sequences, less than 65% occurring once. These receptors have no known antigen. The sample consisted of cultured non-Tr1 T cells, either the whole culture or a sorted T cell fraction (not recorded which). The receptor set was obtained from a human donor in good health. Each CDR3 is given without its conserved first and last residue. A D gene is named only where the DNA matches it firmly.

TRBV24-1 . ATSALQGTELNTGELF
TRBV29-1 . SVLNEKLF
TRBV19 TRBD2 ASAAGLAALGYEQY
TRBV20-1 TRBD2 SGSGLAGGWSTDTQY
TRBV27 . ASSPAGSLQPQH
TRBV7-6 TRBD1 ASSFRQGASGANVLT
TRBV4-1 . ASSARDALETQY
TRBV20-1 . SARDRVSGYNEQF
TRBV4-1 TRBD2 ASSQDPGGLETQY
TRBV4-1 TRBD1 ASSQEDRGRDTQY
TRBV7-2 . ASSLAGAEAF
TRBV29-1 . SVGEGGGAGELF
TRBV11-2 TRBD2 ASSLGPGGGETQY
TRBV20-1 TRBD2 SAGTSGASYEQY
TRBV28 TRBD2 ASNPSGRGYNEQF
TRBV5-4 . ASSPGPRNTEAF
TRBV28 TRBD2 ASGTSGRETQY
TRBV6-6 TRBD1 ASSPGTAQSYEQY
TRBV7-2 . ASRLLGYNSYEQY
TRBV5-1 . ASSPEQRQNPYEQY
TRBV5-4 TRBD2 ASSLPSGGHNEQF
TRBV7-8 . ASSPNGYEQY
TRBV20-1 TRBD1 SARLHTRDRGLGTQY
TRBV27 . ASSFSGGGTEAF
TRBV30 . AWSGLALKTQY
TRBV19 TRBD2 ASKKREIYNEQF
TRBV6-5 . ASSTGTLPQH
TRBV12-3/TRBV12-4 . ASSLDGKSTDTQY
TRBV19 TRBD1 ASSAPDRAAKNIQY
TRBV4-1 TRBD2 ASSQETSGPYEQY
TRBV10-3 TRBD1 ATRDSNQETQY
TRBV5-1 TRBD2 ASSLDLSGRARGSRTGELF